This TCR beta chain derives from a study of blood T cells in healthy people across ages (dated by TCRdb to the mid-2010s). Regarding the research as a whole: Template switching captured roughly one uniquely barcoded TCR beta cDNA molecule per two T cells in model experiments. For two donors (one aged 18 to 29 and one aged 80 or older), the study analyzed two additional independent replicas of 1 million unique cDNA reads from the same blood draw. Age-related changes in TCR beta repertoire diversity were measured in the study by deep sequencing normalized with unique cDNA molecular identifiers. The donors were split into four age groups: young (average 16 years), middle-aged (about 40), aged (more than 55) and long-lived (approximately 80). The study at large found these results: Observed TCR beta diversity per million T cells fell roughly linearly with age, and a significant reduction was already apparent by age about 36. Compared with the aged group, the long-lived group had more naive CD4+ T cells, fewer expanded clones and increased TCR diversity, a pattern suggesting age selection. Estimates of total diversity from one million sequenced T cells were regarded as lower bounds and underestimates. Conclusive comparison of naive and antigen-experienced compartments was prevented by the profiling of bulk unsorted PBMCs. There was a strong correlation between observed TCR beta diversity and the percentage of naive T cells measured by flow cytometry. Donor CMV infection status was unknown, potentially confounding age-related changes in expanded clonotypes.

CDR1 is given as PRHDT and CDR2 as FYEKMQ, both from the germline V gene (reference sequence). There are 14 amino acids in the CDR3, from cysteine to phenylalanine inclusive. The sequence is cut down to CDR3 DNA, 42 bases in frame from base 1. Systemically healthy Caucasian individuals from Russia, 39 in total and aged roughly 6 to 100 years, were included as donors. About 10 milliliters of peripheral blood were collected from each donor into EDTA-treated Vacutainer tubes. PBMCs were isolated by Ficoll-Paque density-gradient centrifugation, with at least 7 million obtained per sample. Total RNA, at least 6 micrograms per sample, was extracted from PBMCs with Trizol reagent. Naive CD45RAhigh/CD27high T cell percentages were measured by flow cytometry on a PBMC aliquot from every donor. The library was built by means of 5' RACE. Sequencing instrument: Illumina HiSeq 2500. The second PCR ran for roughly 7 to 12 cycles and used a J-beta primer mix along with a sample-barcoded 5' primer. A template-switch 5' adaptor carrying 12 random nucleotides introduced a unique molecular identifier onto each TCR beta cDNA molecule. Each sample yielded at least 2.5 million CDR3-containing paired-end reads. The Mint cDNA synthesis kit, primed by a TRBC-specific oligonucleotide, was used to synthesize first-strand cDNA from all RNA. All cDNA was treated with uracil-DNA glycosylase and then went through a first 18-cycle PCR with the universal primers M1SS and BC2_uni_R. In the paper's pipeline: Each sample was normalized by randomly selecting 1 million high-quality reads, each carrying a distinct molecular identifier. Reads sharing molecular identifiers were discarded rather than binned into consensus sequences. MiTCR, set to a Q25 quality threshold and the strictest error-elimination algorithm, was used for CDR3 identification, clonotype clustering and error correction. A nonparametric unseen species model with Euler transformation was used to estimate a lower bound on total TCR beta diversity. The public sequencing data were trimmed at Q25 with fastp and processed into clonotypes with MiXCR by TCRdb, which kept only in-frame beta chains. When rows share a CDR3 protein, they turn into one entry using the most common DNA and genes. These V and J calls derive from TCRdb rather than the authors' analysis. This sample holds 1 million or so distinct CDR3 sequences; almost 25% were observed only once. Approximately 0.75% of the sample is held by the ten biggest clonotypes.

With regard to this clonotype: Its binding antigen is unknown. One end of the junction fails to match germline, which may point to a read error.

The data also belong to a second study, concerning T cells of mothers and their children. The second study's authors report: The donors were nine systemically healthy Caucasian individuals, made up of three mothers and their six children. cDNA synthesis consumed the entire amount of extracted RNA, loaded at approximately 1.6 ug RNA in each 15 ul reaction. In the second PCR, the M1S primer added sample barcodes and 2-4 random nucleotides. Each mother yielded over 8.5 million TCR beta CDR3 reads and each child 2.5 million to 3.5 million reads. Thymic selection shapes the output of TCR recombination in a similar way in related and unrelated pairs, and inherited differences have a minor effect. Normalized repertoire overlap was always found to be slightly, but never significantly, higher in related mother-child pairs than in unrelated mother-child pairs. No persistent microchimeric T cell clones were detected, at a sensitivity of 90 to 100 clones per million clonotypes. To look for features that set related mother-child pairs apart from unrelated individuals, the researchers ran deep NGS to compare the TCR beta repertoires of mothers and children. The mean age was roughly 40 +/- 4 years for the mothers and about 10 +/- 4 years for the children. Libraries were sequenced on Illumina HiSeq 2000 with 100+100 nt paired-end reads after adapter ligation with NEBNext reagents. Mother and child libraries were prepared a month apart and sequenced in separate runs to prevent cross-contamination. Between roughly 500,000 and 2,000,000 distinct TCR beta clonotypes were identified per donor. Naive TCR beta clonotypes were estimated from low-frequency clonotypes matched to each donor's FACS-determined naive share, without sorting.

The sequence came from a girl aged 2 to 10 in good health. Sequencing used blood. This sequence uses TRBV13 and TRBJ1-2; 9 central bases correspond to TRBD1. DNA sequence: TGTGCCAGCAGCTTAGGAACAGGGGGCGATGGCTGCACCTTC. It codes for CASSLGTGGDGCTF. The entire variable domain, with the stretches around the CDR3 drawn from the reference TRBV13 and TRBJ1-2 proteins, is AAGVIQSPRHLIKEKRETATLKCYPIPRHDTVYWYQQGPGQDPQFLISFYEKMQSDKGSIPDRFSAQQFSDYHSELNMSSLELGDSALYFCASSLGTGGDGCTFGSGTRLTVV.